This T cell receptor beta chain was identified during a study of CD8 T cells in ankylosing spondylitis. Using quantitative 5'-RACE with molecular barcodes, the authors made TCR beta libraries. TCRdb analysed the 5' RACE reads with MiXCR anew, one entry per CDR3 protein. Counted here are some 340,000 distinct CDR3 sequences, over 12% occurring once; the ten biggest clones make up 0.9% to 1.2%. Study-wide results and caveats: Matched ankylosing spondylitis synovial fluid reportedly contained a significantly enriched population of disease-linked clones. A TCR beta motif of seven or eight highly homologous variants appeared characteristic of ankylosing spondylitis blood.

With regard to this clonotype: The antigen remains unidentified.

The CDR3 extends over 15 amino acids. The trim removed 1 base at V and 8 bases at J, leaving 3 bases unmatched. Germline V gene lookup returns CDR1 ENHRY and CDR2 SYGVKD. The chain combines TRBV10-3 with TRBJ1-6; TRBD1 matches at 9 bases. The specimen sequenced was blood, either unsorted or a sorted T cell fraction (not recorded which). The receptor was derived from a male donor with ankylosing spondylitis or in good health (not recorded which). The CDR3 sequence is CAISELTGGDSPLHF. The CDR3 DNA reads as TGTGCCATCAGTGAGTTGACAGGGGGAGATTCACCCCTCCACTTT.